This T cell receptor beta chain was recovered during a study of T cells after yellow fever vaccination (dated by TCRdb to 2018 to 2020). About the investigation overall: Libraries from fractions with low cell numbers were prepared with the SMART-Seq v4 Ultra Low Input RNA kit. Blood was drawn at multiple timepoints before and after primary and secondary immunization, with bulk PBMC replicates and cell subsets isolated. Two healthy male donors, one aged 18 to 29 and one aged 30 to 39 years, were included in the cohort. To follow T-cell clones before and after both primary and booster YFV17D yellow fever vaccination, bulk TCR alpha and beta repertoires underwent longitudinal sequencing. The research as a whole found: Compared with the primary T-cell response, the secondary T-cell response was faster but weaker, reaching its peak on day 5 rather than on day 15. A small share of clonotypes occurred in both CD4 and CD8 compartments, likely arising from convergent recombination. Computational filtering was required because FACS-sorted repertoires could contain abundant contaminating clonotypes from the bulk population. After the booster, most of the clones that had expanded following primary vaccination were detected again (roughly 97% of CD4 and around 90% of CD8), which suggests that memory was broadly maintained. Only two donors were included in the study, so the extent to which the findings can be generalized is limited.

On this clonotype itself: It has no known antigen specificity. The record has no base qualities; no much larger clone is one base away.

TCR cDNA was synthesized by 5'RACE template switching, through which a universal primer site and unique molecular identifiers were introduced. Priming for cDNA synthesis came from both the TCR alpha and TCR beta constant segments. Libraries were amplified in two PCR steps, with sample barcodes and sequencing adapters added in the second step. Libraries were sequenced on Illumina HiSeq 2500 (2x100 bp) or NovaSeq (2x150 bp). The study's own analysis went as follows. MIGEC was used to demultiplex reads and collapse the reads into UMI consensus sequences, and MiXCR was used for V(D)J alignment. Using edgeR on replicate PBMC samples, clonotypes were called vaccine-responding if FDR was below 0.01 and the log2 fold change was above 5 up to day 15. Each bulk clonotype was labeled CD4 or CD8 based on which sequenced repertoire, CD4 or CD8, contained the clonotype at higher abundance. TCRdb reran the public reads through fastp at Q25 and MiXCR, keeping productive beta chains. Merged by CDR3 protein, the rows form single entries marked with the most common genes and DNA. The V and J calls and clone size are TCRdb's, not the authors'. The sample data list hundreds of thousands of distinct CDR3 sequences, and 9% to 15% of these were observed just once. The ten largest clones represent around 14% of the sample.

The treatment or condition label corresponds to: live attenuated yellow fever vaccine strain. Two biological replicates of bulk PBMCs were collected at each blood-draw timepoint. PBMCs were isolated from peripheral blood using a standard Ficoll-Paque protocol. TriZol was used to extract RNA from bulk PBMCs, CD4 and CD8 fractions, and dextramer-positive and dextramer-negative fractions. The sample here was PBMCs, taken on the day of the yellow fever booster vaccination. The TCR originated in a man aged 25 to 40 who received the YFV17D yellow fever vaccine.

The DNA reads as follows: TGTGCCAGCAGCCCATTCCGGGAACCCCGCCAAGAGACCCAGTACTTC. Its coded protein is CASSPFREPRQETQYF. In this chain, TRBV12-3 or TRBV12-4 is recombined with TRBJ2-5, with TRBD2 perhaps the D gene, on 5 matching bases. V loses 6 bases, J loses 1 base, and the germline ends lie 18 bases apart. The CDR3 goes from the cysteine to the phenylalanine over 16 residues. Only the CDR3 DNA is retained, 48 bases long and in frame from the first base.